This T cell receptor beta chain is from a study of beta chain features in type 1 diabetes. The trim removed 7 bases at V and 6 bases at J, leaving 4 bases unmatched. Looked up from germline, CDR1 is MGHDK and CDR2 is SYGVNS. The CDR3 has 12 residues. Expressed TCRB transcripts were sequenced because the entire RNA isolate underwent reverse transcription. The data were produced by immunoSEQ multiplex PCR, yet TCRdb's version contains in-frame clones alone and is incomplete. The sample has 400,000 to 600,000 clones, roughly 31% seen once; the top ten hold about 0.065%. This receptor was identified in a young man in good health. The J gene is TRBJ1-2, the V gene TRBV25-1; 8 positions agree with TRBD1. Sequencing was carried out using naive CD4+ T cells from blood. DNA for the CDR3: TGTGCCAGCACTGGACAGGGCCATGGCTACACCTTC. Translation: CASTGQGHGYTF.